Given below is one TCR beta chain in context. The sample originates from a study of blood T cell repertoires in COVID-19. Overall study: PBMCs, B-cell-depleted T cells, or T cells provided the cDNA or gDNA that made up the material.

The CDR3 has 15 amino acids. V shed 1 base, J shed 7 bases, and the junction held 10 bases outside the gene matches. From germline, CDR1 is SGHRS and CDR2 YFSETQ. Sequenced by immunoSEQ multiplex PCR; TCRdb stores in-frame clones only, minus some. The sample yields 100,000 to 110,000 clones, around 85% seen once. Sequencing input: peripheral blood. This TCR was sampled from a man aged 50 to 60 with active or convalescent COVID-19. V and J are TRBV5-1 and TRBJ1-1; 7 bases map to TRBD1. The CDR3 sequence is CASSLRTGGGGEAFF. The CDR3 DNA sequence: TGCGCCAGCAGCTTGCGGACAGGAGGCGGAGGTGAAGCTTTCTTT.